The TCR beta chain under discussion was sequenced for a study of memory CD8 T cells in hepatitis C reinfection. About the study: Reinfection meant HCV RNA positivity after two negatives ≥60 days apart. Samples at peak reinfection came 3 to 8 weeks post-detection. Study conclusions and caveats: About five donors were too few for definitive public clonotype conclusions.

Clones were sequenced by immunoSEQ multiplex PCR, and TCRdb holds only the in-frame ones, with some missing. The sample records 35,000 to 50,000 clones, 85% to 90% being singletons. The germline V gene encodes CDR1 MDHEN and CDR2 SYDVKM. The trim removed 5 bases at V and 3 bases at J, leaving 3 bases unmatched. The CDR3 runs 13 residues. Turning to this clone: Its antigen is unidentified.

Time point reported: peak reinfection, 3 to 8 weeks after reinfection detection. No in vitro expansion preceded TCR sequencing of the sorted cells. Control naive CD8 T cells came from a couple of donors at all three reinfection time points. The clonotype originates from a man aged 18-30 years with hepatitis C virus infection. Input material: naive CD8+ T cells sorted from blood. The V call is TRBV28, the J call TRBJ2-5, with 7 bases matching TRBD1. The chain's CDR3 is CASSPQGEETQYF. The CDR3 nucleotides are TGTGCCAGCAGTCCTCAGGGGGAAGAGACCCAGTACTTC.